The 9 T cell receptor beta chains in this list originate from one sample, sequenced in a study of breast tumors, draining lymph nodes, adjacent tissues. One entry per CDR3 protein results from TCRdb running MiXCR on the multiplex PCR reads. The table records approximately 230,000 distinct CDR3 sequences, less than 35% of them present only once. Axillary draining lymph nodes of breast cancer patients supplied the node samples. The specimen was axillary lymph node tissue. All receptors come from a female donor with breast cancer. Some clones in this sample may be carry-over from other donors' samples.

The rearrangement joins TRBV20-1 to TRBJ1-2, with 9 bases matching TRBD1. The length of the CDR3 is 15 residues. Germline loops: CDR1 DFQATT, CDR2 SNEGSKA (reference sequence). With 6 bases clipped from V and 1 base from J, the junction kept 9 bases outside the gene matches. CDR3 loop: CSANGGTGNNYGYTF. CDR3 coding DNA: TGCAGTGCCAATGGCGGGACAGGGAATAACTATGGCTACACCTTC.

Ten or more counts support this clonotype. The gene calls are TRBV5-1 and TRBJ2-1; D assignment may be TRBD1 or TRBD2 (5 bases each). Trimming took 0 bases from V and 0 from J, leaving 7 bases between them. The CDR3 runs to 15 residues. Germline values: CDR1 SGHRS, CDR2 YFSETQ. Written as DNA, the CDR3 is TGCGCCAGCAGCTTGGTTGGGACCTCCTACAATGAGCAGTTCTTC. Protein product: CASSLVGTSYNEQFF.

The rearrangement uses TRBV11-2 and TRBJ2-1; 8 positions match TRBD2. Germline assignment: CDR1 SGHAT and CDR2 FQNNGV. The CDR3 loop spans 16 amino acids. Trimming removed 4 bases from V and 0 bases from J; junction bases left unmatched: 5. CDR3 nucleotides: TGTGCCAGCAGCTCCGTTAGCGGGACCTCCTACAATGAGCAGTTCTTC. The encoded protein is CASSSVSGTSYNEQFF.

This clonotype was seen a few times. The J gene is TRBJ1-1, the V gene TRBV20-1; D unclear. The CDR3 has 13 amino acids. Germline CDR1 DFQATT, CDR2 SNEGSKA (reference sequence). Trimming stripped 1 base from V and 3 bases from J, with 9 bases between. The CDR3 region has the DNA TGCAGTGCTAGAGGCAGGACCTACACTGAAGCTTTCTTT. Translation: CSARGRTYTEAFF.

This clonotype was observed at least ten times. The genes are TRBV19 and TRBJ1-3; D ambiguous. The germline gives CDR1 LNHDA, CDR2 SQIVND (reference sequence). CDR3 length: 15 amino acids. V lost 4 bases and J lost 0, with 10 bases in between. CDR3 sequence reads: CASSTFYSSGNTIYF. The CDR3 nucleotides are TGTGCCAGTAGTACCTTCTACAGCTCTGGAAACACCATATATTTT. Complete variable domain (other parts from reference TRBV19 and TRBJ1-3): DGGITQSPKYLFRKEGQNVTLSCEQNLNHDAMYWYRQDPGQGLRLIYYSQIVNDFQKGDIAEGYSVSREKKESFPLTVTSAQKNPTAFYLCASSTFYSSGNTIYFGEGSWLTVV.

The chain is built from TRBV28 and TRBJ2-1; D gene unclear. With 3 bases removed from V and 6 bases from J, the gap between germline ends came to 9 bases. Per the germline V gene, CDR1 is MDHEN and CDR2 is SYDVKM. There are 13 residues in the CDR3. The CDR3 DNA sequence: TGTGCCAGCAGTTTGGGTCTTATCAATGAGCAGTTCTTC. Amino acids: CASSLGLINEQFF.

The V gene is TRBV18, the J gene TRBJ2-5; 11 nucleotides agree with TRBD1. With 5 bases clipped from V and 4 bases from J, the junction kept 6 bases outside the gene matches. CDR1 is KGHSH, CDR2 LQKENI, per germline. The CDR3 totals 15 residues. CDR3 coding DNA: TGTGCCAGCTCAGCGGGACAGGGGGACGGAGAGACCCAGTACTTC. Its protein is CASSAGQGDGETQYF. Combining the CDR3 with reference TRBV18 and TRBJ2-5 gives the whole variable domain NAGVMQNPRHLVRRRGQEARLRCSPMKGHSHVYWYRQLPEEGLKFMVYLQKENIIDESGMPKERFSAEFPKEGPSILRIQQVVRGDSAAYFCASSAGQGDGETQYFGPGTRLLVL.

The sample holds a few counts of this clonotype. The chain carries TRBV18 and TRBJ1-4; 7 bases agree with TRBD1. The CDR3 runs to 16 residues. The germline CDR1 and CDR2 sequences are KGHSH and LQKENI. With V trimmed by 2 bases and J by 4 bases, 7 bases remained unmatched. The CDR3, as DNA: TGTGCCAGCTCACCATTTGACAGGGAAGATAATGAAAAACTGTTTTTT. This encodes CASSPFDREDNEKLFF.

The J gene is TRBJ1-6, the V gene TRBV4-3; TRBD1 might be the D (5 bases). The CDR3 totals 17 residues. In germline, CDR1 is LGHNA, CDR2 YSLEER. V was cut by 0 bases and J by 0 bases, with 9 bases left in between. The CDR3 sequence: CASSQDEGSSYNSPLHF. For the CDR3, the DNA is TGCGCCAGCAGCCAAGATGAGGGGAGCTCCTATAATTCACCCCTCCACTTT.